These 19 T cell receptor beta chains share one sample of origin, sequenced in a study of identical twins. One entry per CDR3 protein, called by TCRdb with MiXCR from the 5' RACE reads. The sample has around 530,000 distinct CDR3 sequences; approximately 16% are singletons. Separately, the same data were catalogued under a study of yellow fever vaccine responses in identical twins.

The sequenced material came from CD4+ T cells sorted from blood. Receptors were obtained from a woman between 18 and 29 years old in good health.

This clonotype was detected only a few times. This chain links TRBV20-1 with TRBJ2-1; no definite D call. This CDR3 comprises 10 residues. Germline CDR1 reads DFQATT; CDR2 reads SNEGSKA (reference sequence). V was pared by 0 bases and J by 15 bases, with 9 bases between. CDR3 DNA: TGCAGTGCTAGAGAGGATAGTCTGTTCTTC. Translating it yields CSAREDSLFF.

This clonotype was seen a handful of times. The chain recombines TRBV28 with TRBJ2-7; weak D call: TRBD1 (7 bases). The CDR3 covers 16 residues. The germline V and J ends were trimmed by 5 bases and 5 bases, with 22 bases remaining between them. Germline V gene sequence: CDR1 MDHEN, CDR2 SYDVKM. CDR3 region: CASSPGDSLRGNEQYV. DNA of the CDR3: TGTGCCAGCAGTCCGGGGGACAGTCTTCGGGGAAACGAGCAGTACGTC.

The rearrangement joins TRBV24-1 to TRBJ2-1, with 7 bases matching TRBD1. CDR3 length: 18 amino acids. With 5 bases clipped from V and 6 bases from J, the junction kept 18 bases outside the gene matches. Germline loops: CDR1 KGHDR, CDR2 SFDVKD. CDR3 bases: TGTGCCACCAGTGGGGATGGGCTCCACAGGGGCTTTATCAATGAGCAGTTCTTC. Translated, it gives CATSGDGLHRGFINEQFF.

The CDR3 DNA sequence: TGCAGTGCTCTGTCTGGGGTCGCCAAAAACATTCAGTACTTC. This translates into CSALSGVAKNIQYF. The V gene is TRBV20-1, the J gene TRBJ2-4; the D is unclear. There are 14 residues in the CDR3. Per the germline V gene, CDR1 is DFQATT and CDR2 is SNEGSKA (reference sequence). The V end was cut by 5 bases, the J end by 1 base, with 12 bases between.

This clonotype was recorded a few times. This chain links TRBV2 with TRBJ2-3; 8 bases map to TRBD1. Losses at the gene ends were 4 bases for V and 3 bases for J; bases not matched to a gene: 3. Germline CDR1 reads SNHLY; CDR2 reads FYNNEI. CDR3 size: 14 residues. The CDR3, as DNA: TGTGCCAGCAGTGGACAGGGGAGGACAGATACGCAGTATTTT. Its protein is CASSGQGRTDTQYF.

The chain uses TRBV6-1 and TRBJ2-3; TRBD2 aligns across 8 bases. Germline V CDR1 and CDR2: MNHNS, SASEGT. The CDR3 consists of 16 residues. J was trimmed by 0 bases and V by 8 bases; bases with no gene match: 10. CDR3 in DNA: TGTGCCAGCGTGGGACTAGAAACATATAGCACAGATACGCAGTATTTT. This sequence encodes CASVGLETYSTDTQYF.

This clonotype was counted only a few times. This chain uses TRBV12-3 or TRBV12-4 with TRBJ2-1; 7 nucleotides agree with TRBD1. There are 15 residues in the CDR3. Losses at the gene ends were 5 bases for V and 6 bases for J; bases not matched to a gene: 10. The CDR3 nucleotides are TGTGCCAGCAGTCGTACAGGGGTGATGATCAATGAGCAGTTCTTC. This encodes CASSRTGVMINEQFF.

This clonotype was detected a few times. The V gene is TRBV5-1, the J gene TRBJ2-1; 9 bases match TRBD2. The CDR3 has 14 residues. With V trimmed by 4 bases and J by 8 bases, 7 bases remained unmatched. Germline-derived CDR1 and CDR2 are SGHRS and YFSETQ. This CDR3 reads CASSGGQREDEQFF. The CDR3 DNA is TGCGCCAGCAGCGGGGGACAGCGGGAGGATGAGCAGTTCTTC.

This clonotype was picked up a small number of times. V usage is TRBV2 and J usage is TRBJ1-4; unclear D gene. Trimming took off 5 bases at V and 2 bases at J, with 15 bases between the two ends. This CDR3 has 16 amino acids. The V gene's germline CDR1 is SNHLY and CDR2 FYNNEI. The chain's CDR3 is CASSLRPMATNEKLFF. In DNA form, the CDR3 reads TGTGCCAGCAGTCTAAGACCGATGGCGACTAATGAAAAACTGTTTTTT.

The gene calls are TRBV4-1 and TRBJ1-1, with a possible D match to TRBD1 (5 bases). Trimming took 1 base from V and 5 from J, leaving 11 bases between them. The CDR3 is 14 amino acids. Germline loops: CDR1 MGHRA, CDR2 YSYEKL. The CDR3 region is CASSQVAGSTEAFF. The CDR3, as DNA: TGCGCCAGCAGCCAAGTGGCAGGGAGTACTGAAGCTTTCTTT.

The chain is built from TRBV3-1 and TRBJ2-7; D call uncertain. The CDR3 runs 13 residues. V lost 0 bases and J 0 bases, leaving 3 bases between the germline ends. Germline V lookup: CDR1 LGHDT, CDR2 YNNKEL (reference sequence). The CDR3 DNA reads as TGTGCCAGCAGCCAAGAGGGCTCCTACGAGCAGTACGTC. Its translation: CASSQEGSYEQYV.

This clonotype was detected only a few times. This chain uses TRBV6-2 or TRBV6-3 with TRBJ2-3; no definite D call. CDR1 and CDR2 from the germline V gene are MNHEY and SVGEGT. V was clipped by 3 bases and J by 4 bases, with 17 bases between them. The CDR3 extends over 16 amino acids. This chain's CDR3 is CASSYYLLPGSDTQYF. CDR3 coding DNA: TGTGCCAGCAGTTATTATTTGCTGCCGGGTTCAGATACGCAGTATTTT.

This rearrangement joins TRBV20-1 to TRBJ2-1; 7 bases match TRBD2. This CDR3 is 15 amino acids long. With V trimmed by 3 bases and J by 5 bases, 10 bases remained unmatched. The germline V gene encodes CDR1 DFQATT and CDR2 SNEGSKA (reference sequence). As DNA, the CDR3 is TGCAGTGCTAGCGTCGGGCTAGCGGCCGACAATGAGCAGTTCTTC. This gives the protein CSASVGLAADNEQFF.

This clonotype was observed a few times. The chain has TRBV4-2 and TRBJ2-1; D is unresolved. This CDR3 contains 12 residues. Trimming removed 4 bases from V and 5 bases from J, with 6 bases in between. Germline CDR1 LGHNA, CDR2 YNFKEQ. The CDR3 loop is CASSRSDNEQFF. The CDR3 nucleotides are TGTGCCAGCAGCCGGTCAGACAATGAGCAGTTCTTC.

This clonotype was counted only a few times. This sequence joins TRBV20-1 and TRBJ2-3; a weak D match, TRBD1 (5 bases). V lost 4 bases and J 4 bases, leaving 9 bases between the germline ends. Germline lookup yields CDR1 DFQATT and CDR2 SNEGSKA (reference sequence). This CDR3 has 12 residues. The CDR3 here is CSAITGPDTQYF. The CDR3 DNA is TGCAGTGCTATCACAGGCCCAGATACGCAGTATTTT.

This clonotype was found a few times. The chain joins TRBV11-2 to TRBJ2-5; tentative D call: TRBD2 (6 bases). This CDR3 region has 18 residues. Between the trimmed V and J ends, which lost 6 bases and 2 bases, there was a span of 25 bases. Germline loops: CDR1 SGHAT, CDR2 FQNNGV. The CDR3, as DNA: TGTGCCAGCAGTTTCCCTCGGGGGTCTCTCGGGATTCAAGAGACCCAGTACTTC. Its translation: CASSFPRGSLGIQETQYF. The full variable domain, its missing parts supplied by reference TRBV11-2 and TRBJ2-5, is EAGVAQSPRYKIIEKRQSVAFWCNPISGHATLYWYQQILGQGPKLLIQFQNNGVVDDSQLPKDRFSAERLKGVDSTLKIQPAKLEDSAVYLCASSFPRGSLGIQETQYFGPGTRLLVL.

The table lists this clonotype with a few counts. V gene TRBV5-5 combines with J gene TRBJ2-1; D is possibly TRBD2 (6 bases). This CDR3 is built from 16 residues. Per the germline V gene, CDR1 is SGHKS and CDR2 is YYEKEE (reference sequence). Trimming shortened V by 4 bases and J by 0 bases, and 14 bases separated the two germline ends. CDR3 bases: TGTGCCAGCAGCCGGGGACGGGAGAGCTCCTACAATGAGCAGTTCTTC. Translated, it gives CASSRGRESSYNEQFF.

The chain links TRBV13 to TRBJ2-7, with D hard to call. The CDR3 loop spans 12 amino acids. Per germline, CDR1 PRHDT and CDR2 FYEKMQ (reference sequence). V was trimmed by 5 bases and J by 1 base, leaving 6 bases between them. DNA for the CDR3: TGTGCCAGCAGCCGAGAGTCCTACGAGCAGTACTTC. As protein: CASSRESYEQYF.

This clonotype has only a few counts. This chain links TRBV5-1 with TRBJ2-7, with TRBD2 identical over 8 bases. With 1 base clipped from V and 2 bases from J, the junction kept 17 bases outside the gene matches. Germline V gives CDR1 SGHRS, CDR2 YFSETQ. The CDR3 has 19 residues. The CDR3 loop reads CASSLFTSGSPGMPYEQYF. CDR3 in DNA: TGCGCCAGCAGCTTGTTCACTAGCGGCAGTCCCGGGATGCCCTACGAGCAGTACTTC.